A selection of T cell receptor beta chains follows, all from one sample in a study of prognosis after radiotherapy for stage I lung cancer. Each CDR3 protein is one row after TCRdb ran MiXCR on the multiplex PCR reads. The data contain about 15,000 distinct CDR3 sequences, less than 40% of them seen just once; the ten biggest clones take up around 27%. Here the sequenced sample was PBMCs, taken before or after stereotactic body radiation therapy (not recorded which). Receptors were obtained from a donor aged 50 or older with non-small cell lung cancer. CDR3s include the opening cysteine and the closing phenylalanine or tryptophan. D genes are given only for firm matches. A clone size is listed for some rows: how often the clone was seen (once, few, many), or a class if it is expanded.

-	TRBV12-3/TRBV12-4	many	TRBJ1-1	TGTGCCAGCAGTCCCGGCCCCGATTCACCAGGAACTGAAACTTTCTTT	CASSPGPDSPGTETFF
TRBD2	TRBV19	many	TRBJ2-7	TGTGCCAGCTCTAGCGGGAGTAACAGCCTCTACGAGCAGTACTTC	CASSSGSNSLYEQYF
-	TRBV19	many	TRBJ2-1	TGTGCCAGTAGTGAAGGTGGACAGCGTCCGTTTGAGCAGTTCTTC	CASSEGGQRPFEQFF
-	TRBV5-5	many	TRBJ2-7	TGTGCCAGCAGCTTGCAGCCAGACTCCTACGAGCAGTACTTC	CASSLQPDSYEQYF
-	TRBV9	many	TRBJ2-3	TGTGCCAGCAGCGTAGCCGGGGCTGCAGATACGCAGTATTTT	CASSVAGAADTQYF
-	TRBV20-1	-	TRBJ2-7	TGCAGTCACAAAAGTTTAGGGACAAACACCTACGAGCAGTACTTC	CSHKSLGTNTYEQYF
TRBD2	TRBV4-3	many	TRBJ2-1	TGCGCCAGCAGCCTGAGGGCTAGCGGGTACAATGAGCAGTTCTTC	CASSLRASGYNEQFF
-	TRBV6-1	many	TRBJ1-4	TGTGCCAGCAGTGAGGTATCAGATGAAAAACTGTTTTTT	CASSEVSDEKLFF
-	TRBV20-1	medium-sized	TRBJ1-5	TGCAGTGCTAGTAGTGGCGCTTCGGGGGCCAATCAGCCCCAGCATTTT	CSASSGASGANQPQHF
TRBD2	TRBV24-1	many	TRBJ2-1	TGTGCCACCAGTGACCGACTAGCGGGAGGGGGGAATGAGCAGTTCTTC	CATSDRLAGGGNEQFF
-	TRBV20-1	many	TRBJ1-2	TGCAGTGCTAGAAAACGGGACTATGGCTACACCTTC	CSARKRDYGYTF
TRBD2	TRBV27	-	TRBJ2-3	TGTGCCAGCAGTTACCGACTAGCGGGGGGCACAGATATGCAGTATTTT	CASSYRLAGGTDMQYF
-	TRBV4-2	many	TRBJ2-1	TGTGCCAGCAGCCAAGATCTATTTGCGGGAAAGGGCAATGAGCAGTTCTTC	CASSQDLFAGKGNEQFF
-	TRBV7-7	many	TRBJ1-1	TGTGCCAGCAGCATAGACCTGAACACTGAAGCTTTCTTT	CASSIDLNTEAFF
-	TRBV6-1	many	TRBJ2-7	TGTGCCAGCAGACAGGGCCCATCCTACGAGCAGTACTTC	CASRQGPSYEQYF
-	TRBV20-1	once	TRBJ2-5	TGCAGTGCTATGCCCGGTGCGGCAGGTGGAGAGACCCAGTACTTC	CSAMPGAAGGETQYF
-	TRBV20-1	medium-sized	TRBJ2-7	TGCAGTGCTAAACGGGACTCGTTGTCCGAGCAGTACTTC	CSAKRDSLSEQYF
TRBD2	TRBV6-2/TRBV6-3	many	TRBJ2-2	TGTGCCAGCCGAGCTAGCGGGACGAACACCGGGGAGCTGTTTTTT	CASRASGTNTGELFF
-	TRBV5-6	many	TRBJ1-1	TGTGCCAGCAGCCGACCCCAGAACACTGAAGCTTTCTTT	CASSRPQNTEAFF
TRBD1	TRBV6-2/TRBV6-3	-	TRBJ2-2	TGTGCCAGCAGTTACACCCGGACAGGGGGCACCGGGGAGCTGTTTTTT	CASSYTRTGGTGELFF
-	TRBV24-1	many	TRBJ2-1	TGTGCCACCAGTGATTGGGTTAACAATGAGCAGTTCTTC	CATSDWVNNEQFF
-	TRBV20-1	-	TRBJ2-2	TGCAGTGCTAGATGGAAGGGACGGCCCAACACCGGGGAGCTGTTTTTT	CSARWKGRPNTGELFF
-	TRBV13	many	TRBJ2-7	TGTGCCAGCAGCCCAGTAGGTTACTACGAGCAGTACTTC	CASSPVGYYEQYF
-	TRBV12-5	many	TRBJ2-7	TGTGCTAGTGGACACGAGCGGAAAAGCTCCTACGAGCAGTACTTC	CASGHERKSSYEQYF
-	TRBV19	many	TRBJ2-7	TGTGCCAGTAGACAGACAGACCGCTCCTACGAGCAGTACTTC	CASRQTDRSYEQYF
-	TRBV7-2	medium-sized	TRBJ1-4	TGTGCCAGCAGCTTGATCAAGGAGGGGGAAAAACTGTTTTTT	CASSLIKEGEKLFF